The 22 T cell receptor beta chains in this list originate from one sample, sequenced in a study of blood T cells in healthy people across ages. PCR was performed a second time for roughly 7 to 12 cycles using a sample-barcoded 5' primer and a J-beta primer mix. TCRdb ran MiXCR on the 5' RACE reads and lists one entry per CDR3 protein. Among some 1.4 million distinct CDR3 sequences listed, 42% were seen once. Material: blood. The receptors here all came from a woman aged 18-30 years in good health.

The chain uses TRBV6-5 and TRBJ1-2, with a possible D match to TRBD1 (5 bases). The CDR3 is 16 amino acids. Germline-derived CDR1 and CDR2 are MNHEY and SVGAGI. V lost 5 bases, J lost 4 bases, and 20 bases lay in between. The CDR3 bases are TGTGCCAGCAGTACCAAGGTGGGAGGGGCCGGCTATGGCTACACCTTC. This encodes CASSTKVGGAGYGYTF.

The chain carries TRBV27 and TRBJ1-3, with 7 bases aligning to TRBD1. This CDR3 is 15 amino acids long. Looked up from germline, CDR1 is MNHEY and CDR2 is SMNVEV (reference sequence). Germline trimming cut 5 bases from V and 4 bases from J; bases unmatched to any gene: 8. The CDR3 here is CASSPRGSRGNTIYF. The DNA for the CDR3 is TGTGCCAGCAGTCCCAGGGGGTCGAGGGGAAACACCATATATTTT.

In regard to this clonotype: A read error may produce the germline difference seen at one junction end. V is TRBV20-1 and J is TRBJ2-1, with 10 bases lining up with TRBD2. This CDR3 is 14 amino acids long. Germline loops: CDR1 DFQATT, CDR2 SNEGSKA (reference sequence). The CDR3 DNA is TGCAGTGCCGCGCTAGCGGGAGTCTACAAGGAGCAGTTCTTC. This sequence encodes CSAALAGVYKEQFF.

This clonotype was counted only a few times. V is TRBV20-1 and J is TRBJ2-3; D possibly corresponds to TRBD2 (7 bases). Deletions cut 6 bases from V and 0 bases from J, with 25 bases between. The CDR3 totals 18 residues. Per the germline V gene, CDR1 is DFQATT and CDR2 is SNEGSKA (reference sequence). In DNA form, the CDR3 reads TGCAGTGCGGATAACATCGGGGGAGGGGGGATAAGCACAGATACGCAGTATTTT. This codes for CSADNIGGGGISTDTQYF.

The DNA of the CDR3 is TGTGCCAGACCACAGTTCGACTATGGCTACACCTTC. Its protein product is CARPQFDYGYTF. This chain uses TRBV21-1 with TRBJ1-2. TRBV21-1 is marked as a pseudogene. The CDR3 is made up of 12 amino acids.

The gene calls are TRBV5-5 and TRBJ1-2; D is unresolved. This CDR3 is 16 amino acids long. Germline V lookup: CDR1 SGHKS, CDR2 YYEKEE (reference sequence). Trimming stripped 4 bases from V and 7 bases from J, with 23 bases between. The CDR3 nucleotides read TGTGCCAGCAGCAACTATTTAAATGGTGGCACGGCTGGCTACACCTTC. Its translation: CASSNYLNGGTAGYTF.

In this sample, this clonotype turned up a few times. CDR3 sequence: CASSVGPSGDTDTQYF. CDR3 coding DNA: TGTGCCAGCAGCGTAGGTCCTAGCGGGGACACAGATACGCAGTATTTT. V is TRBV9 and J is TRBJ2-3; TRBD2 matches at 9 bases. Per germline, CDR1 SGDLS and CDR2 YYNGEE. Unmatched junction bases numbered 4, after V lost 0 bases and J lost 2 bases. The CDR3 spans 16 residues.

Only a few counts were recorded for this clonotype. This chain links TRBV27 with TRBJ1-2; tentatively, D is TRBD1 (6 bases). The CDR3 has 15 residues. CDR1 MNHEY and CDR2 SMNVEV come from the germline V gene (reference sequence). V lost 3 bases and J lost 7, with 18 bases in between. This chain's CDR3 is CASSFLQGRQPGYTF. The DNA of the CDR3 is TGTGCCAGCAGTTTCCTACAGGGTCGTCAACCTGGCTACACCTTC.

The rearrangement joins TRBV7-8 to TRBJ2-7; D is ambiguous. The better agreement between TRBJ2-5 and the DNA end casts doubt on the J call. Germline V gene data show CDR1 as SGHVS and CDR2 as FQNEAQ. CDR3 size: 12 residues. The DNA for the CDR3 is TGTGCCAGCAGCTTAGGGTTGGTGACCCAGTACTTC. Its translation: CASSLGLVTQYF.

CDR3 sequence (DNA): TGCAGTTCCGGGAACGAGCAGTTCTTC. This sequence encodes CSSGNEQFF. The chain employs TRBV20-1 and TRBJ2-1; D may be TRBD2 (5 bases). V lost 8 bases to trimming and J lost 10 bases, with 9 bases between them. Germline V gives CDR1 DFQATT, CDR2 SNEGSKA (reference sequence). The CDR3 consists of 9 residues.

CDR3 bases: TGTGCCAGCACCGTCAATTATCAGCCCCAGCATTTT. Its protein product is CASTVNYQPQHF. The gene calls are TRBV28 and TRBJ1-5; no reliable D call. The CDR3 sequence is 12 residues long. V lost 7 bases to trimming and J lost 5 bases, with 9 bases between them. Germline CDR1 MDHEN, CDR2 SYDVKM.

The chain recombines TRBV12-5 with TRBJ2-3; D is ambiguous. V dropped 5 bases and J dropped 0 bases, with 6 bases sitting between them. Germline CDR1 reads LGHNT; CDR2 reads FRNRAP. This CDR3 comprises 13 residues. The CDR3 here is CASGRSSTDTQYF. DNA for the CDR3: TGTGCTAGTGGTCGCTCGAGCACAGATACGCAGTATTTT.

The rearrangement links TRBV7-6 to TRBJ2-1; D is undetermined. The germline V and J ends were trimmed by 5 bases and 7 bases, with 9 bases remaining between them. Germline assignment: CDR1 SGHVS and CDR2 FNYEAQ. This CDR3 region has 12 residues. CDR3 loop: CASSRPQNEQFF. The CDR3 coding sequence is TGTGCCAGCAGCCGCCCCCAAAATGAGCAGTTCTTC.

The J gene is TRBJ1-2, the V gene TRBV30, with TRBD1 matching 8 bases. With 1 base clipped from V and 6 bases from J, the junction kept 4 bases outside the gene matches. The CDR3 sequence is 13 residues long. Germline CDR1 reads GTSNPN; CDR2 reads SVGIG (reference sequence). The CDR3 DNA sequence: TGTGCCTGGAGTGAAGTGACAGGGGATGGCTACACCTTC. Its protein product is CAWSEVTGDGYTF.

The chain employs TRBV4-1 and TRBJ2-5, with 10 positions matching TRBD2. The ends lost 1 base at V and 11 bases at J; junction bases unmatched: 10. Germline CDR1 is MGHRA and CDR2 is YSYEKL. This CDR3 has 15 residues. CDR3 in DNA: TGCGCCAGCAGCCAAGGCGCTAGCGGGAGTCCTGAGCAGTACTTC. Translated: CASSQGASGSPEQYF.

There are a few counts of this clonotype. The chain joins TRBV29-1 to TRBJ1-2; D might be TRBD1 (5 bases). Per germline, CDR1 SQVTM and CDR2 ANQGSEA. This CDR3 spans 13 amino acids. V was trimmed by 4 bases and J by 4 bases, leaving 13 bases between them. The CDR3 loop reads CSVGQQDLYGYTF. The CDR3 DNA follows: TGCAGCGTTGGACAACAGGACCTCTATGGCTACACCTTC.

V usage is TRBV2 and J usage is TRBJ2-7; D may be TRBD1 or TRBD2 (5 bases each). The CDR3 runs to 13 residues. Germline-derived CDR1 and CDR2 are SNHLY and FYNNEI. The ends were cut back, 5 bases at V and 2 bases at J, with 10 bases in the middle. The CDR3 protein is CASSWDAAYEQYF. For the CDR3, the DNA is TGTGCCAGCAGTTGGGACGCCGCCTACGAGCAGTACTTC.

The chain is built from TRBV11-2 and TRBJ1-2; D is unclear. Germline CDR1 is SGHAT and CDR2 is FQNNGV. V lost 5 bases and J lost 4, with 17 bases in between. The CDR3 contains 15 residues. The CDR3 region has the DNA TGTGCCAGCAGCCCCCTTTCAGACGGCTCCTATGGCTACACCTTC. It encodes CASSPLSDGSYGYTF. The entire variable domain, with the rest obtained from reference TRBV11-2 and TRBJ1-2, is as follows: EAGVAQSPRYKIIEKRQSVAFWCNPISGHATLYWYQQILGQGPKLLIQFQNNGVVDDSQLPKDRFSAERLKGVDSTLKIQPAKLEDSAVYLCASSPLSDGSYGYTFGSGTRLTVV.

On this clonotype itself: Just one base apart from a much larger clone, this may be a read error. CDR3 sequence: CASSEWTGWDEQYF. Written as DNA, the CDR3 is TGTGCCAGCAGTGAATGGACCGGATGGGATGAGCAGTACTTC. The chain is built from TRBV6-1 and TRBJ2-5; D gene ambiguous. Trimming cost V 2 bases and J 11 bases, with 18 bases left between them. Germline assignment: CDR1 MNHNS and CDR2 SASEGT. This CDR3 comprises 14 residues.

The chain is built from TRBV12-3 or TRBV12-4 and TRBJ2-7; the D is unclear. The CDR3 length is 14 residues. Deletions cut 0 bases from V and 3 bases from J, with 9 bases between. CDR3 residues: CASSLAPLNYEQYF. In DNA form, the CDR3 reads TGTGCCAGCAGTTTAGCACCACTGAACTACGAGCAGTACTTC.

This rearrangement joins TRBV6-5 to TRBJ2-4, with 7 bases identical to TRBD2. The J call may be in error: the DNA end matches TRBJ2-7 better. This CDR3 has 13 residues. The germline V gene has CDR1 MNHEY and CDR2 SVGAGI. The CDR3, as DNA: TGTGCCAGCAGTGACGGGACTAACGGCGAGCAGTACTTC. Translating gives CASSDGTNGEQYF.

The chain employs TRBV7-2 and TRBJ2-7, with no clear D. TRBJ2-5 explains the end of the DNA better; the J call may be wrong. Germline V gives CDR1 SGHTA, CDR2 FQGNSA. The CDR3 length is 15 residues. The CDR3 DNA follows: TGTGCCAGCAGCTTAGCGGGTGGGCGCCTTGGGACCCAGTACTTC. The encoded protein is CASSLAGGRLGTQYF.